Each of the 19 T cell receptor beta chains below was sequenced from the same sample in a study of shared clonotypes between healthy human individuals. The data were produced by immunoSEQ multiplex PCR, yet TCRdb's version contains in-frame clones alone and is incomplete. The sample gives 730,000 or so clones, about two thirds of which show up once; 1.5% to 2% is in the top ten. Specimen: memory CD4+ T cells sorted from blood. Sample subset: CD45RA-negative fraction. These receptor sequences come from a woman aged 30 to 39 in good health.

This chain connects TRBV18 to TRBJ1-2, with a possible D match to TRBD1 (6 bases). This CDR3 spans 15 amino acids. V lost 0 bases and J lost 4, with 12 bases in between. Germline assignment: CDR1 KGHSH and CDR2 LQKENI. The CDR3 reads CASSPPTGAGYGYTF. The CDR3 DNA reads TGTGCCAGCTCACCACCGACGGGGGCAGGCTATGGCTACACCTTC.

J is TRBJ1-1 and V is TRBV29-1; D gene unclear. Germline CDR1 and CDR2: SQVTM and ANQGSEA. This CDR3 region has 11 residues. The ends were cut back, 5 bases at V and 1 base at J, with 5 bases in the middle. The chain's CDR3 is CSVRQNTEAFF. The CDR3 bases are TGCAGCGTTAGACAGAACACTGAAGCTTTCTTT.

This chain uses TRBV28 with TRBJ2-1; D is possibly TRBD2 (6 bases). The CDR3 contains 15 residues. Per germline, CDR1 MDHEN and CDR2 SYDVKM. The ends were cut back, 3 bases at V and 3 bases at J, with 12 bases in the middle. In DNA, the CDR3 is TGTGCCAGCAGTTTTGCGGGGCCTTTCTACAATGAGCAGTTCTTC. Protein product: CASSFAGPFYNEQFF.

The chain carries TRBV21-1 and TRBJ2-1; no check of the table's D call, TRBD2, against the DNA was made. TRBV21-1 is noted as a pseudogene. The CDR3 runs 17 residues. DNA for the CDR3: TGTGCCAGCAGCAAAAGGGGGCTAGCGGGAGTCGACAATGAGCAGTTCTTC. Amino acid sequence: CASSKRGLAGVDNEQFF.

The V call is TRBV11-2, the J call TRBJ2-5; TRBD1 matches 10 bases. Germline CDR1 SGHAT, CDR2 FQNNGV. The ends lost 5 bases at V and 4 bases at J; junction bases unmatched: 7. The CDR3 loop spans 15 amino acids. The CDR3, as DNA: TGTGCCAGCAGCCCCGGACAGGGGGGGGGAGAGACCCAGTACTTC. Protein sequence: CASSPGQGGGETQYF.

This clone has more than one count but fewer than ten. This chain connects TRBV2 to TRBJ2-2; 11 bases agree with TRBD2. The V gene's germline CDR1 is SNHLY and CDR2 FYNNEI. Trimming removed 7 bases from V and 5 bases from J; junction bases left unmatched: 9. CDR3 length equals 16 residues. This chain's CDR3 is CASIRPSGRWTGELFF. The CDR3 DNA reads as TGTGCCAGCATTCGGCCTAGCGGGAGGTGGACCGGGGAGCTGTTTTTT.

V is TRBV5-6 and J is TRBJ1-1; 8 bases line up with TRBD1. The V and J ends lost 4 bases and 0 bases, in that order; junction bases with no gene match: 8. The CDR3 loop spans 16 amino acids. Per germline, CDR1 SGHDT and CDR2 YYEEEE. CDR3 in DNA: TGTGCCAGCAGCAAGCTGGGACAGGTTTTGAACACTGAAGCTTTCTTT. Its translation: CASSKLGQVLNTEAFF.

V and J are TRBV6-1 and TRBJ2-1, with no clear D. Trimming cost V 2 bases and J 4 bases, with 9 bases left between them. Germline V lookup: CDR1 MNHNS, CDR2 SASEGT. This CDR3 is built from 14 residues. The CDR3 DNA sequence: TGTGCCAGCAGTGAAATTGGGCGGTACAATGAGCAGTTCTTC. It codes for CASSEIGRYNEQFF.

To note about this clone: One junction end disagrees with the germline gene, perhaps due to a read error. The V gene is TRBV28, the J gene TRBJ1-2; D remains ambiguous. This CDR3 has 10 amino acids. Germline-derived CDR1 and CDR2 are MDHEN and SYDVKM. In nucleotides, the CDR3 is TGTGCCAGCGCTAAGTATGGCTACACCTTC. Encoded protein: CASAKYGYTF.

CDR3 in amino acids: CASSLDRTYTDTQYF. The CDR3 DNA is TGCGCCAGCAGCTTGGATCGTACCTACACAGATACGCAGTATTTT. This chain uses TRBV5-1 with TRBJ2-3; D ambiguous. The CDR3 runs to 15 residues. V dropped 0 bases and J dropped 2 bases, with 10 bases sitting between them. CDR1 SGHRS and CDR2 YFSETQ come from the germline V gene.

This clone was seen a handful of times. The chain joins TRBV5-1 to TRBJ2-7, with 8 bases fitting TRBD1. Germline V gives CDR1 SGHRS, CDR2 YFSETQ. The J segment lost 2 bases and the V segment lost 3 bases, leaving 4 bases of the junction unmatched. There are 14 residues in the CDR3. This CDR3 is CASSYGQGAYEQYF. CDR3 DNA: TGCGCCAGCAGCTATGGACAGGGAGCCTACGAGCAGTACTTC.

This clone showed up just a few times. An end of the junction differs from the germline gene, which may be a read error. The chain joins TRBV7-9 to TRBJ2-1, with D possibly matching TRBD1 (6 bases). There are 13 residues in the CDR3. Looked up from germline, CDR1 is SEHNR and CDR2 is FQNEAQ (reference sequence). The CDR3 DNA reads TGTGCCAGCAGCTTAACCGGACAGAATTCCCCCCTCTTC. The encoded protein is CASSLTGQNSPLF.

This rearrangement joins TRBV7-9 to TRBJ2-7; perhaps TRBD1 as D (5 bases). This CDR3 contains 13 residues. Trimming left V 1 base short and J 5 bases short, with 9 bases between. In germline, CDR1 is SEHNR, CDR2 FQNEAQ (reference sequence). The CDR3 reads CASSLDRSHEQYF. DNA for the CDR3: TGTGCCAGCAGCTTAGACAGGTCCCACGAGCAGTACTTC.

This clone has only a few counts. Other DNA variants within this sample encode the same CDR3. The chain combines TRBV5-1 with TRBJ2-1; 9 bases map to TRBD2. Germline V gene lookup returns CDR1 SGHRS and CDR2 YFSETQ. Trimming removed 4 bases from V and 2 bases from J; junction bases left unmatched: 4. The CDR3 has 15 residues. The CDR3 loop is CASSPTSGAYNEQFF. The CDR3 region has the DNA TGCGCCAGCAGCCCGACTAGCGGAGCCTACAATGAGCAGTTCTTC.

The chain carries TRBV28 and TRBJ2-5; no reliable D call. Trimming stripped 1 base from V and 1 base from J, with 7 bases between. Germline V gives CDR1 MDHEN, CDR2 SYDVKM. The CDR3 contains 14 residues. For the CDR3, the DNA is TGTGCCAGCAGTTTATCCGACTTCCAAGAGACCCAGTACTTC. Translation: CASSLSDFQETQYF.

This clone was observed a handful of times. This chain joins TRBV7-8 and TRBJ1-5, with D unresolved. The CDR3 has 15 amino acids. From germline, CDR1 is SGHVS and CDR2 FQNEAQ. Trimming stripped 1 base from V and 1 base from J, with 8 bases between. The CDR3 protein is CASSLVVGSNQPQHF. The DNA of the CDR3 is TGTGCCAGCAGCTTAGTTGTCGGGAGCAATCAGCCCCAGCATTTT.

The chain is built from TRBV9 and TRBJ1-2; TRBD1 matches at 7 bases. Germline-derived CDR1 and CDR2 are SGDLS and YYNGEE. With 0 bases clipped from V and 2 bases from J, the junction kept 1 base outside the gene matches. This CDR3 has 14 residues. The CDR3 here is CASSVGQGNYGYTF. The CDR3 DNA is TGTGCCAGCAGCGTAGGACAGGGCAACTATGGCTACACCTTC.

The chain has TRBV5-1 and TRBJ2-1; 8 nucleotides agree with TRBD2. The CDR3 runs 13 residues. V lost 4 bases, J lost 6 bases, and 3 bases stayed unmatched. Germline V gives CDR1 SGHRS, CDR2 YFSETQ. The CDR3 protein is CASSPGLGNEQFF. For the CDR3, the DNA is TGCGCCAGCAGCCCGGGACTAGGCAATGAGCAGTTCTTC.

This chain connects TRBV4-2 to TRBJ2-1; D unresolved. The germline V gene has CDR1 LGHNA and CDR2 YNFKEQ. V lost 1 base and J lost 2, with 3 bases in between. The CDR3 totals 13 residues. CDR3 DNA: TGTGCCAGCAGCCAAGGTACCTACAATGAGCAGTTCTTC. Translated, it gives CASSQGTYNEQFF.